Each of the 13 T cell receptor beta chains below was sequenced from the same sample in a study of cytomegalovirus exposure and HLA in healthy donors. The PCR contained 60 Vbeta and 13 Jbeta primers. The assay was immunoSEQ multiplex PCR, and TCRdb's table has in-frame clones only and misses some. Of around 200,000 clones in the sample, 77% were seen once. The specimen was PBMCs. The source of these receptors is a woman aged 55-75 years in good health and CMV-seropositive.

The rearrangement joins TRBV6-1 to TRBJ1-5; D gene uncertain. The ends were cut back, 6 bases at V and 0 bases at J, with 6 bases in the middle. Germline V gene lookup returns CDR1 MNHNS and CDR2 SASEGT. The length of the CDR3 is 13 residues. The CDR3 reads CASRQYSNQPQHF. CDR3 nucleotides: TGTGCCAGCAGACAGTATAGCAATCAGCCCCAGCATTTT.

The chain recombines TRBV23-1 with TRBJ2-7, with TRBD1 identical over 7 bases. Being an ORF, TRBV23-1 has a function that is uncertain. Trimming cost V 3 bases and J 5 bases; bases outside gene matches: 7. The CDR3 has 14 residues. The CDR3 protein is CASSHVQGLHEQYF. DNA of the CDR3: TGCGCCAGCAGTCACGTACAGGGGCTACACGAGCAGTACTTC.

This chain links TRBV4-1 with TRBJ1-4; D possibly corresponds to TRBD1 (6 bases). Deletions cut 2 bases from V and 0 bases from J, with 13 bases between. The CDR3 is 17 amino acids. The germline CDR1 and CDR2 sequences are MGHRA and YSYEKL. Written as DNA, the CDR3 is TGCGCCAGCAGCCAAATTGGACAGATAGCAACTAATGAAAAACTGTTTTTT. Its protein is CASSQIGQIATNEKLFF.

J is TRBJ1-3 and V is TRBV25-1; TRBD1 matches at 8 bases. CDR1 and CDR2 from the germline V gene are MGHDK and SYGVNS. Trimming cost V 9 bases and J 2 bases; bases outside gene matches: 12. The CDR3 covers 16 residues. The CDR3 is CARGTGPSLTGNTIYF. As DNA, the CDR3 is TGTGCCAGGGGGACAGGCCCCTCTTTGACTGGAAACACCATATATTTT.

The chain has TRBV10-3 and TRBJ2-7, with a tentative D call TRBD1 (5 bases). Germline loops: CDR1 ENHRY, CDR2 SYGVKD. V was pared by 0 bases and J by 0 bases, with 9 bases between. The CDR3 totals 15 residues. CDR3 loop: CAISESETASYEQYF. CDR3 DNA sequence: TGTGCCATCAGTGAGTCCGAGACAGCCTCCTACGAGCAGTACTTC.

The chain is built from TRBV5-1 and TRBJ1-2; 7 bases align to TRBD1. The germline V gene encodes CDR1 SGHRS and CDR2 YFSETQ. V was pared by 6 bases and J by 2 bases, with 7 bases of the junction left unmatched. The CDR3 covers 14 residues. The CDR3 loop reads CASTPTGLNYGYTF. In nucleotides, the CDR3 is TGCGCCAGCACTCCGACAGGGCTGAACTATGGCTACACCTTC.

The chain couples TRBV10-2 to TRBJ2-3; TRBD1 is a possible D gene (6 bases). Deletions cut 2 bases from V and 8 bases from J, with 11 bases between. The CDR3 extends over 13 amino acids. CDR1 is WSHSY, CDR2 SAAADI, per germline. The DNA of the CDR3 is TGCGCCAGCAGTGAGGTCAGGGGCGGTACGCAGTATTTT. Its protein product is CASSEVRGGTQYF.

This clone occurred a few times. The gene calls are TRBV6-6 and TRBJ2-1, with unresolved D. The length of the CDR3 is 13 residues. The V end lost 2 bases, the J end lost 4 bases, and 6 bases lay between the germline ends. CDR1 MNHNY and CDR2 SVGAGI come from the germline V gene (reference sequence). This CDR3 is CASSYEAYNEQFF. The CDR3 coding sequence is TGTGCCAGCAGTTACGAAGCTTACAATGAGCAGTTCTTC.

This chain links TRBV7-9 with TRBJ1-1; D is uncertain. V gave up 1 base and J gave up 0 bases, with 9 bases separating them. From germline, CDR1 is SEHNR and CDR2 FQNEAQ (reference sequence). This CDR3 comprises 15 residues. CDR3 DNA: TGTGCCAGCAGCTTAGGCGCAGGTATGAACACTGAAGCTTTCTTT. It encodes CASSLGAGMNTEAFF.

This chain joins TRBV28 and TRBJ2-3; no firm D call. The CDR3 contains 13 residues. Germline V gene sequence: CDR1 MDHEN, CDR2 SYDVKM. Trimming removed 2 bases at V and 3 bases at J, with 6 bases between. The CDR3 bases are TGTGCCAGCAGTTTAGATCAGACAGATACGCAGTATTTT. It is translated as CASSLDQTDTQYF.

The V and J genes are TRBV19 and TRBJ2-7; 9 nucleotides agree with TRBD1. Germline V gene sequence: CDR1 LNHDA, CDR2 SQIVND (reference sequence). The CDR3 extends over 15 amino acids. The V gene end was trimmed by 4 bases and the J gene end by 3 bases; junction bases not matched to a gene: 7. The CDR3 DNA sequence: TGTGCCAGTAGTACAACCGGGACAGGGATCTACGAGCAGTACTTC. Protein product: CASSTTGTGIYEQYF.

This chain uses TRBV4-1 with TRBJ2-7; possible D gene TRBD1, 6 bases. Trimming left V 4 bases short and J 3 bases short, with 10 bases between. The CDR3 is 13 amino acids. The germline CDR1 and CDR2 sequences are MGHRA and YSYEKL. In DNA form, the CDR3 reads TGCGCCAGCAGCCGTGGACAGTACTACGAGCAGTACTTC. This translates into CASSRGQYYEQYF.

This clone was counted between two and nine times. The V call is TRBV4-3, the J call TRBJ1-5; D is unclear. Trimming removed 0 bases at V and 7 bases at J, with 7 bases between. The CDR3 is 13 amino acids. Germline CDR1 is LGHNA and CDR2 is YSLEER. This chain's CDR3 is CASSQEKHQPQHF. Here the CDR3 DNA reads TGCGCCAGCAGCCAAGAGAAACACCAGCCCCAGCATTTT.